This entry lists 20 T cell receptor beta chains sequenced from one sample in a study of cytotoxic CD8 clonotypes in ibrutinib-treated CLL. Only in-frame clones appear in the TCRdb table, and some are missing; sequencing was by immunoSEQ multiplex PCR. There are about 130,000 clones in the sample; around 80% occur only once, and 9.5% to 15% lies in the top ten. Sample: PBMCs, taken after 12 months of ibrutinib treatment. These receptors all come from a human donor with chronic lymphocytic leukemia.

The CDR3 reads CASSLPSQGDSYEQYF. DNA of the CDR3: TGTGCCAGCAGCTTACCTTCCCAAGGTGACTCCTACGAGCAGTACTTC. This rearrangement joins TRBV7-3 to TRBJ2-7; D call uncertain. V lost 2 bases, J lost 0 bases, and 14 bases lay in between. There are 16 residues in the CDR3. Per germline, CDR1 SGHTA and CDR2 FQGTGA.

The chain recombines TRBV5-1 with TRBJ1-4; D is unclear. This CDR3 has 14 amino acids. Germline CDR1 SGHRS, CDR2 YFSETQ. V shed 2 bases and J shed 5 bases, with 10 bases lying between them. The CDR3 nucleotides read TGCGCCAGCAGCTTTCTATTAGGGAATGAAAAACTGTTTTTT. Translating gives CASSFLLGNEKLFF.

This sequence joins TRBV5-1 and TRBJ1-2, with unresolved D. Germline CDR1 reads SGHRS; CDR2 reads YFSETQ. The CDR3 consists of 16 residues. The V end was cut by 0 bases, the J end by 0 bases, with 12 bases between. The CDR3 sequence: CASSLDVPGSNYGYTF. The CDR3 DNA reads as TGCGCCAGCAGCTTGGACGTCCCGGGCTCTAACTATGGCTACACCTTC.

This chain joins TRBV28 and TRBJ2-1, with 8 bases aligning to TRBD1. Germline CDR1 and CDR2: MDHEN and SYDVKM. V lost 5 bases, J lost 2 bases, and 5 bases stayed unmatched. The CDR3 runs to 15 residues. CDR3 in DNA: TGTGCCAGCAGTATGACGACAGGGGCCTACAATGAGCAGTTCTTC. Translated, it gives CASSMTTGAYNEQFF.

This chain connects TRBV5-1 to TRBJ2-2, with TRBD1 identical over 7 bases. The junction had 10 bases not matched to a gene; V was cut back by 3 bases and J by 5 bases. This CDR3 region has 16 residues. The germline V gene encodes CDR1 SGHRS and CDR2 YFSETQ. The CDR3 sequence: CASSSPMTGYTGELFF. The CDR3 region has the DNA TGCGCCAGCAGCTCCCCAATGACAGGGTATACCGGGGAGCTGTTTTTT.

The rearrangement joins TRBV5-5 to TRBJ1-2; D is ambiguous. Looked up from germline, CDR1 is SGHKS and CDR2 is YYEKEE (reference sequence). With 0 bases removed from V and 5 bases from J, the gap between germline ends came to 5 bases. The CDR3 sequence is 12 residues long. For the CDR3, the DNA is TGTGCCAGCAGCTTGGTCCCTTATGGCTACACCTTC. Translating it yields CASSLVPYGYTF.

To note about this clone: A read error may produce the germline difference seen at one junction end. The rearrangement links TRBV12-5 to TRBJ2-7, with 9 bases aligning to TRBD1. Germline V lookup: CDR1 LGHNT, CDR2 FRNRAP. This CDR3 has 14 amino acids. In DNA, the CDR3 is TGTGCTAGTGGCTTGGACAGGGGCCTCTACGAGCAGTACTTC. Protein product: CASGLDRGLYEQYF.

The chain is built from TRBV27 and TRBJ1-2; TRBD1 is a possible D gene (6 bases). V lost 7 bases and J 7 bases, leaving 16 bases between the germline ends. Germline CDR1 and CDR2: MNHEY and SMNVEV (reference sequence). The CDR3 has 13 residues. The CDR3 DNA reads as TGTGCCAGCACCCAAGGGACATTACGTGGCTACACCTTC. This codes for CASTQGTLRGYTF.

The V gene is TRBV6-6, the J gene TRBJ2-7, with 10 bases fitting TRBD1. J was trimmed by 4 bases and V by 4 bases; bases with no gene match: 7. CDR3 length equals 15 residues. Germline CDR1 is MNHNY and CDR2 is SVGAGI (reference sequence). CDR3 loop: CASSSPDRGGYEQYF. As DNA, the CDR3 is TGTGCCAGCAGTTCCCCGGACAGGGGGGGATACGAGCAGTACTTC.

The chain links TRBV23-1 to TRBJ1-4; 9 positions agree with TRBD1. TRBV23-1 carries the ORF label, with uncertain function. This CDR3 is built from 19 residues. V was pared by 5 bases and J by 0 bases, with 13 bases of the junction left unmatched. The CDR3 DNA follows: TGCGCCAGCAGTTTCCAAGCCATTGGGGACAGGGCAACTAATGAAAAACTGTTTTTT. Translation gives CASSFQAIGDRATNEKLFF.

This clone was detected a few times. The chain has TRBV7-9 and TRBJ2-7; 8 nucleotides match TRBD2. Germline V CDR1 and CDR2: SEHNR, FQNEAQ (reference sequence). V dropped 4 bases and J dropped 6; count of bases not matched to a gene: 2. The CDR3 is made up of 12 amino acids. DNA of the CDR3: TGTGCCAGCAGCTCGGCGGGGGGCGAGCAGTACTTC. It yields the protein CASSSAGGEQYF.

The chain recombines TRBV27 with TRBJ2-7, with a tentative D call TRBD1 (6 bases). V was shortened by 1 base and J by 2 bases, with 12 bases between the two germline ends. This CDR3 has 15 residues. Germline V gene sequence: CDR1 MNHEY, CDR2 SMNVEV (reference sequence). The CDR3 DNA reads TGTGCCAGCAGTTTATTCACCGGGACAACCTACGAGCAGTACTTC. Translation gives CASSLFTGTTYEQYF.

CDR3 coding DNA: TGTGCCAGCAGCGTGGGACTTAGGACGGAGACCCAGTACTTC. Its protein is CASSVGLRTETQYF. The chain is built from TRBV7-8 and TRBJ2-5; tentative D call: TRBD2 (6 bases). V lost 5 bases and J 5 bases, leaving 15 bases between the germline ends. The V gene's germline CDR1 is SGHVS and CDR2 FQNEAQ. The CDR3 sequence is 14 residues long.

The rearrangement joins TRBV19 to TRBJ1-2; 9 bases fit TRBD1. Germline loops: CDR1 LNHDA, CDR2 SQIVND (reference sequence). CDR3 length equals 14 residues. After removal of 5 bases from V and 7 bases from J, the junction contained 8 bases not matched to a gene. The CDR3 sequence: CASSPDRGAGGYTF. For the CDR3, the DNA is TGTGCCAGTAGTCCGGACAGGGGTGCCGGTGGCTACACCTTC.

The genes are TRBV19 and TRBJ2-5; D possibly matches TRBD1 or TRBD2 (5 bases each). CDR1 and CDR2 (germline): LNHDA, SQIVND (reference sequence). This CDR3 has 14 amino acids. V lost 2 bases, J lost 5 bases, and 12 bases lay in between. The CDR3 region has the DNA TGTGCCAGTAGTATACTAGCAGGGATGGAGACCCAGTACTTC. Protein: CASSILAGMETQYF. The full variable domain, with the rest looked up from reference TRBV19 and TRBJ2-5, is DGGITQSPKYLFRKEGQNVTLSCEQNLNHDAMYWYRQDPGQGLRLIYYSQIVNDFQKGDIAEGYSVSREKKESFPLTVTSAQKNPTAFYLCASSILAGMETQYFGPGTRLLVL.

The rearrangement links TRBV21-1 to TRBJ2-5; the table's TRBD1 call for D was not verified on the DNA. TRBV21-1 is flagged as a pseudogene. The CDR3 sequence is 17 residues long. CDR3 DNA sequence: TGTGCCAGCAGCAAAAGATTTTCAGGGATCCTGAGAGAGACCCAGTACTTC. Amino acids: CASSKRFSGILRETQYF.

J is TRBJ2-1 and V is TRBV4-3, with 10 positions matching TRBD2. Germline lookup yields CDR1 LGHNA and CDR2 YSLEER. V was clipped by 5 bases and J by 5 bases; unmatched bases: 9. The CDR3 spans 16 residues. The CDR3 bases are TGCGCCAGCAGCAAAGTGCAGCGGGAGGGGAACAATGAGCAGTTCTTC. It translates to CASSKVQREGNNEQFF.

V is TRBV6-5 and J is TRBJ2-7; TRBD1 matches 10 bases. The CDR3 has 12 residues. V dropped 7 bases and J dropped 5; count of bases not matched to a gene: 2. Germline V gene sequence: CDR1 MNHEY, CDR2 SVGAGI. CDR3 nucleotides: TGTGCCAGCACCGGACAGGGGGACGAGCAGTACTTC. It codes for CASTGQGDEQYF.

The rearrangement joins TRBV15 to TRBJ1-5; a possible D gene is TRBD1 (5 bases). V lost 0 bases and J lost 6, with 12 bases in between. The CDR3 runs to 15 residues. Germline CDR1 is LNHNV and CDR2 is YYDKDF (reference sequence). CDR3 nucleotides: TGTGCCACCAGCAGAGATGTACAGGCGAGTCAGCCCCAGCATTTT. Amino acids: CATSRDVQASQPQHF.

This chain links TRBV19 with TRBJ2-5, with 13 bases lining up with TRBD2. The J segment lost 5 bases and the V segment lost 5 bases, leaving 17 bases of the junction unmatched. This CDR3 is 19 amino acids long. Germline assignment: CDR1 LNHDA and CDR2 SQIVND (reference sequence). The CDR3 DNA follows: TGTGCCAGTAGTGCCCTGCCGGGACTAGCGGGATTAAGGCAGGAGACCCAGTACTTC. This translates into CASSALPGLAGLRQETQYF.